The sample holds a few counts of the clone carrying this T cell receptor beta chain. Its antigen remains unknown. The sample is drawn from a study of T-cell reconstitution after alpha-beta-depleted transplantation in children. The study's findings and limits: Diversity of TCRbeta at day 60 was high in some patients, arising from surviving recipient T cells and thymic progenitors. The authors attributed T-cell counts and diversity one year after transplant mostly to newly produced T cells. Reportedly, alpha-beta T cells present about two months post-transplant originated from several hundred expanded clones of graft origin.

CDR1 and CDR2 from the germline V gene are SGHKS and YYEKEE (reference sequence). The CDR3 sequence is 15 residues long. Trimming took off 4 bases at V and 10 bases at J, with 21 bases between the two ends. Unique molecular identifiers were used in preparing the TCRbeta library. In TCRdb, the PCR reads were re-called with MiXCR into one record per CDR3 protein. The data contain roughly 490,000 distinct CDR3 sequences, about an eighth of them singletons. The TCR comes from a female patient aged 2 to 10 who had a stem cell transplant for aplastic anemia, so the T cells may come from the graft donor. V and J are TRBV5-5 and TRBJ2-1; the D is unclear. Sequences were derived from PBMCs, mostly from graft donor cells, sampled 180 days after TCRalphabeta/CD19-depleted stem cell transplant. CDR3 loop: CASSVTTEYVFEQFF. The CDR3 bases are TGTGCCAGCAGCGTCACAACAGAATACGTTTTCGAGCAGTTCTTC.